The TCR beta chain described here comes from a study of cytomegalovirus exposure and HLA in healthy donors. Study-wide context: Of 350 to 400 genotyped donors, 81% grouped in the Caucasian-associated ancestry cluster.

On this clone: What it binds is unknown.

The primer mix had 60 Vbeta and 13 Jbeta primers. The method was immunoSEQ multiplex PCR; TCRdb's version includes in-frame clones alone and lacks a portion of them. The table lists 90,000 to 140,000 clones, about 83% of them singletons. Germline CDR1 reads SGHTA; CDR2 reads FQGNSA. Deletions cut 5 bases from V and 5 bases from J, with 15 bases between. The CDR3 is made up of 14 amino acids. Study-wide results and limits: An assumption of roughly uniform sequencing depth across donors underlay the presence/absence analyses. Overall, approximately 180 TCR beta chains were annotated as cytomegalovirus-associated.

Sample: PBMCs. This TCR was sampled from a man between 18 and 29 years old in good health and CMV-seronegative. V usage is TRBV7-2 and J usage is TRBJ2-5; weak D call: TRBD1 (5 bases). The CDR3 spells CASSGQWGRETQYF. CDR3 sequence (DNA): TGTGCCAGCAGCGGCCAGTGGGGCAGGGAGACCCAGTACTTC.